The next 5 T cell receptor beta chains were all read from a single sample in a study of cytomegalovirus exposure and HLA in healthy donors (dated by TCRdb to about 2017). Receptors were amplified or captured by the immunoSEQ multiplex PCR assay. The immuneACCESS repertoire file appears here via TCRdb, limited to in-frame rearrangements. These files lack a portion of the clones; in checked studies, under half of the deficit traces to unresolved V genes, and the cause of the others is not known. The sample table contains around 150,000 clones; only one count was recorded for less than 95% of them. 3% to 3.5% of the sample rests with the top ten. The specimen was PBMCs. These receptors were taken from a woman between 18 and 29 years old in good health and CMV-seropositive.

The V call is TRBV29-1, the J call TRBJ2-2; tentative D call: TRBD1 (5 bases). Germline values: CDR1 SQVTM, CDR2 ANQGSEA. The CDR3 consists of 18 residues. V shed 3 bases and J shed 4 bases, with 24 bases lying between them. CDR3 coding DNA: TGCAGCGTTGACGTCATATCGGTGGACACCCCCTCCACCGGGGAGCTGTTTTTT. It translates to CSVDVISVDTPSTGELFF.

The chain employs TRBV19 and TRBJ2-7, with TRBD2 identical over 7 bases. There are 13 residues in the CDR3. Trimming at V came to 3 bases and at J to 2 bases, leaving 1 base not matched to a gene. Germline-derived CDR1 and CDR2 are LNHDA and SQIVND (reference sequence). The CDR3 coding sequence is TGTGCCAGTAGTATGGCGGGAGCCTACGAGCAGTACTTC. It yields the protein CASSMAGAYEQYF.

Worth noting for this clone: At one end the junction does not follow the germline gene, possibly because of a read error. The chain employs TRBV19 and TRBJ1-3, with 7 bases lining up with TRBD1. Germline loops: CDR1 LNHDA, CDR2 SQIVND (reference sequence). The CDR3 is 14 amino acids. CDR3 DNA: TGTGCCAGCCTAGGACAGGCCACGGGAAAAACCATATATTTT. Its translation is CASLGQATGKTIYF.

The CDR3 DNA sequence: TGTGCCAGCAGCTCTGATCTAAACACTGAAGCTTTCTTT. Its protein product is CASSSDLNTEAFF. The chain recombines TRBV6-6 with TRBJ1-1; D call uncertain. This CDR3 is 13 amino acids long. V lost 6 bases, J lost 2 bases, and 10 bases lay in between. Germline assignment: CDR1 MNHNY and CDR2 SVGAGI (reference sequence).

The chain combines TRBV11-2 with TRBJ2-7; D is uncertain. V was cut by 5 bases and J by 3 bases, with 8 bases left in between. Per the germline V gene, CDR1 is SGHAT and CDR2 is FQNNGV. The CDR3 consists of 12 residues. CDR3 protein: CASSAQHYEQYF. As DNA, the CDR3 is TGTGCCAGCAGCGCCCAACACTACGAGCAGTACTTC.